What follows describes a single T cell receptor (beta chain). CDR3 length equals 14 residues. J lost 0 bases, V lost 10 bases, and 7 bases had no gene match. Germline V CDR1 and CDR2: MNHNY, SVGAGI (reference sequence). The data were taken from a study of OX40 agonist ivuxolimab in advanced cancers. Data came from immunoSEQ multiplex PCR; TCRdb stores just in-frame clones and leaves some out. The sample lists tens of thousands of clones; roughly three quarters were seen once. The chain links TRBV6-6 to TRBJ2-3; 7 bases align to TRBD2. This TCR was sampled from an adult with an advanced solid tumor such as melanoma, head and neck, liver or kidney cancer. The material sequenced was CD4+ or CD8+ T cells sorted from blood, taken in a trial of the OX40 agonist ivuxolimab. CDR3 residues: CATLTSRSTDTQYF. CDR3 nucleotide sequence: TGTGCCACATTGACTAGCAGAAGCACAGATACGCAGTATTTT.